This T cell receptor (beta chain) comes out of a study of technical replicates of blood from four donors. Assay used: immunoSEQ multiplex PCR; TCRdb lists only in-frame clones, some missing. The sample holds fewer than 85,000 clones; around 94% are singletons and the top ten take 0.39%. The CDR3 spans 16 residues. The germline CDR1 and CDR2 sequences are SGHAT and FQNNGV. V lost 3 bases to trimming and J lost 3 bases; unmatched junction nucleotides: 9. Source material: T cells isolated from PBMCs. The rearrangement joins TRBV11-2 to TRBJ1-1; 8 bases match TRBD1. The clonotype originates from a human donor in good health. The CDR3 loop reads CASSLVSGGSYTEAFF. The CDR3 DNA reads TGTGCCAGCAGCTTGGTGTCAGGGGGCTCTTACACTGAAGCTTTCTTT.